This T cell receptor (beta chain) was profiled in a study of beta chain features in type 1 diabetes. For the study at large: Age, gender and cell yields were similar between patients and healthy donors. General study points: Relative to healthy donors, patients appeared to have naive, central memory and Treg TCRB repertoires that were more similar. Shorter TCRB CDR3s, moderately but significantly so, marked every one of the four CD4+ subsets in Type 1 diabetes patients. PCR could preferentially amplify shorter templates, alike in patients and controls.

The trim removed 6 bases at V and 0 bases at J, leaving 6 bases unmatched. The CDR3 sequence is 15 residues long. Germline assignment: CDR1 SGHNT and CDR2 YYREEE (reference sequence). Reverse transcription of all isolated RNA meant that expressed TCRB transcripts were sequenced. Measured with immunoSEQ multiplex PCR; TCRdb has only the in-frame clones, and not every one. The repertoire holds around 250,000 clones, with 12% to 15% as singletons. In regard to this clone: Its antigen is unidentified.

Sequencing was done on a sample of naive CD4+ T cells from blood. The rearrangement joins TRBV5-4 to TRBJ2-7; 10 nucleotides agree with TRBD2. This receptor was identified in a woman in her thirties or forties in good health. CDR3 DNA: TGTGCCAGCACCCCGGGACTAGCGTCCTCCTACGAGCAGTACTTC. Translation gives CASTPGLASSYEQYF.